This TCR beta chain is from a study of diagnostic markers for celiac disease. Following a re-call of the reads, TCRdb has one entry per CDR3 protein and lacks DNA. This table holds several thousand distinct CDR3 sequences. Germline V gives CDR1 SGHRS, CDR2 YFSETQ. The CDR3 is 17 amino acids. Material for sequencing was either unsorted cells or a sorted T cell fraction (not recorded which). This sequence was found in a human donor. This table probably holds off-target reads from a library built for another chain. The gene calls are TRBV5-1 and TRBJ1-1; TCRdb calls TRBD1, which cannot be checked without DNA. The chain's CDR3 is CASSFGTSGTGGSRAFF.